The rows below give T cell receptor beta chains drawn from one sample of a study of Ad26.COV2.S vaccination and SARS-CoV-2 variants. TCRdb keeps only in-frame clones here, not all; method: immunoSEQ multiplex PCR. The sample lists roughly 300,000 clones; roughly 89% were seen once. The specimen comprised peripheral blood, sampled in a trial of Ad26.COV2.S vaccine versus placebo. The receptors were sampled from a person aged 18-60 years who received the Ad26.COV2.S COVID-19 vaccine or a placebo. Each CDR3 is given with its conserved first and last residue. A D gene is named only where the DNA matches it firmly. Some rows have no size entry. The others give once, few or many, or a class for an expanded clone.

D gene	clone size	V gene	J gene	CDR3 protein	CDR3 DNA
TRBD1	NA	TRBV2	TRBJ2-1	CASSGRDSEPSYNEQFF	TGTGCCAGCAGTGGTCGGGACAGTGAACCCTCCTACAATGAGCAGTTCTTC
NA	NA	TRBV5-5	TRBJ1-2	CASSLAGGPGYTF	TGTGCCAGCAGCTTGGCCGGGGGGCCAGGCTACACCTTC
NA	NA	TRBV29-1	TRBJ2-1	CSVEQVYNEQFF	TGCAGCGTTGAACAGGTGTACAATGAGCAGTTCTTC
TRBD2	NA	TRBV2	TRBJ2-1	CASSETGLANEQFF	TGTGCCAGCAGTGAAACGGGACTAGCCAATGAGCAGTTCTTC
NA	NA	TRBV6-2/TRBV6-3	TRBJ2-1	CASSRLGNYNEQFF	TGTGCCAGCAGCCGCCTAGGCAATTACAATGAGCAGTTCTTC
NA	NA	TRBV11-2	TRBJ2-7	CASSKGKFYEQYF	TGTGCCAGCAGCAAGGGGAAGTTCTACGAGCAGTACTTC
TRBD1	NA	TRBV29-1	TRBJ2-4	CSVGDRVGNIQYF	TGCAGCGTTGGCGACAGGGTTGGAAACATTCAGTACTTC
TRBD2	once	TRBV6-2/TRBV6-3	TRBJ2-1	CASSSLAGLAGFYNEQFF	TGTGCCAGCAGCTCTCTAGCCGGACTAGCGGGATTTTACAATGAGCAGTTCTTC
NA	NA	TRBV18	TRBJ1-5	CASSRGGNQPQHF	TGTGCCAGCTCGCGGGGCGGGAATCAGCCCCAGCATTTT
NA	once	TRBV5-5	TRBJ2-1	CASSQMPEELWVRDYNEQFF	TGTGCCAGCAGTCAGATGCCGGAGGAACTTTGGGTCAGGGATTACAATGAGCAGTTCTTC
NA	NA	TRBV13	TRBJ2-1	CASSLESSRYNEQFF	TGTGCCAGCAGCTTAGAGTCTAGCCGATACAATGAGCAGTTCTTC
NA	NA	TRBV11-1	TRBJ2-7	CASSYTGTPYEQYF	TGTGCCAGCAGCTACACAGGGACTCCCTACGAGCAGTACTTC
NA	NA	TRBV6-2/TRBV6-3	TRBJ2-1	CASSFTKYRVGSYNEQFF	TGTGCCAGCAGTTTCACCAAATACAGGGTAGGCTCCTACAATGAGCAGTTCTTC
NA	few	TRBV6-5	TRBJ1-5	CASGLSYSNQPQHF	TGTGCCAGCGGCTTATCTTATAGCAATCAGCCCCAGCATTTT
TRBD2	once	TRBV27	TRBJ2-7	CASSTRWDYQSSYEQYF	TGTGCCAGCAGTACCCGCTGGGACTACCAGAGCTCCTACGAGCAGTACTTC
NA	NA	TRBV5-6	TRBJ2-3	CASSPKGIITDTQYF	TGTGCCAGCAGTCCGAAGGGGATTATAACAGATACGCAGTATTTT
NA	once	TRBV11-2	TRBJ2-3	CASSLDYRVGNTQYF	TGTGCCAGCAGCTTAGATTACCGGGTCGGTAATACGCAGTATTTT
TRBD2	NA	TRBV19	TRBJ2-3	CASSIDPQRGGVSTDTQYF	TGTGCCAGTAGTATAGATCCACAGCGGGGGGGTGTCAGCACAGATACGCAGTATTTT
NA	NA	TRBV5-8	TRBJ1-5	CASSTPGPFFQPQHF	TGTGCCAGCAGTACCCCGGGACCGTTCTTTCAGCCCCAGCATTTT
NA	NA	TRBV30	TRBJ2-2	CAWSGRQISSAGELFF	TGTGCCTGGAGTGGCAGACAGATATCTTCCGCCGGGGAGCTGTTTTTT
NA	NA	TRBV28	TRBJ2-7	CASSFSGSLYEQYF	TGTGCCAGCAGTTTTTCGGGGTCTTTATACGAGCAGTACTTC
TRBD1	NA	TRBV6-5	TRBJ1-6	CASSKPDRGNSPLHF	TGTGCCAGCAGCAAACCCGACAGGGGTAATTCACCCCTCCACTTT
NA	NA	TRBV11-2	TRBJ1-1	CASRRDAEAFF	TGTGCCAGCAGGCGGGACGCTGAAGCTTTCTTT
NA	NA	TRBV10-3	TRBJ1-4	CAISEAPLSATNEKLFF	TGTGCCATCAGTGAGGCCCCCCTCTCGGCAACTAATGAAAAACTGTTTTTT
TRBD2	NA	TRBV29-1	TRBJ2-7	CSVAGTSGRREQYF	TGCAGCGTGGCGGGGACTAGCGGGAGAAGGGAGCAGTACTTC
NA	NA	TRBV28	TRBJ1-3	CASSLWTSGNTIYF	TGTGCCAGCAGTTTATGGACTTCTGGAAACACCATATATTTT
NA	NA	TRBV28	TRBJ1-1	CASTTGQNTEAFF	TGTGCCAGCACCACGGGACAGAACACTGAAGCTTTCTTT
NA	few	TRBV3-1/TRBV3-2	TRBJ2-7	CASSQGRGGEQYF	TGTGCCAGCAGCCAAGGGAGAGGGGGCGAGCAGTACTTC
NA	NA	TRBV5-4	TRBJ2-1	CASSAYHTGNNEQFF	TGTGCCAGCAGCGCCTACCATACAGGGAACAATGAGCAGTTCTTC
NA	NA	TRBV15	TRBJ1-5	CATSRRRGGQPQHF	TGTGCCACCAGCAGGAGAAGGGGAGGCCAGCCCCAGCATTTT
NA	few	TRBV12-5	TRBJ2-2	CASGLETGELFF	TGTGCTAGTGGTCTAGAAACCGGGGAGCTGTTTTTT
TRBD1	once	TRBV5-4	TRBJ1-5	CASSLRGTGVDQPQHF	TGTGCCAGCAGCTTGCGTGGGACAGGGGTGGATCAGCCCCAGCATTTT
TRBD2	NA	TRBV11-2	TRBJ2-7	CASSLGLAEAYEQYF	TGTGCCAGCAGCCTGGGACTAGCGGAGGCCTACGAGCAGTACTTC
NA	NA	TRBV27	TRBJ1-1	CASSPSRATEAFF	TGTGCCAGCAGCCCCTCCCGGGCCACTGAAGCTTTCTTT
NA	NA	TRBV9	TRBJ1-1	CASSPGGVGTEAFF	TGTGCCAGCAGCCCTGGGGGGGTGGGGACTGAAGCGTTCTTT
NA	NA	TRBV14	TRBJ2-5	CASSGLGMGQETQYF	TGTGCCAGCAGCGGTCTCGGGATGGGTCAAGAGACCCAGTACTTC
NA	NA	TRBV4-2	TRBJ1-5	CASSQDPGRWNQPQHF	TGTGCCAGCAGCCAAGATCCGGGGAGGTGGAATCAGCCCCAGCATTTT
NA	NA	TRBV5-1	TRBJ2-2	CASSLGVDGPGELFF	TGCGCCAGCAGCTTGGGGGTAGATGGGCCCGGGGAGCTGTTTTTT
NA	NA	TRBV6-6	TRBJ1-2	CGAGDYGYTF	TGTGGGGCGGGGGACTATGGCTACACCTTC
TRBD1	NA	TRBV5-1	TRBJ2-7	CASSLGTGPENEQYF	TGCGCCAGCAGCTTAGGGACAGGGCCAGAGAACGAGCAGTACTTC
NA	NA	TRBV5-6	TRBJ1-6	CASSRDGGINSPLHF	TGTGCCAGCAGCCGCGATGGGGGCATTAATTCACCCCTCCACTTT
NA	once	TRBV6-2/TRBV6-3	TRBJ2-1	CASSYDSYNEQFF	TGTGCCAGCAGTTACGACAGCTACAATGAGCAGTTCTTC
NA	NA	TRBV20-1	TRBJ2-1	CSARMYNEQFF	TGCAGTGCTAGGATGTACAATGAACAGTTCTTC
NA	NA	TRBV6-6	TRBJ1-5	CASRTGGTGGNQPQHF	TGTGCCAGCAGAACCGGGGGCACCGGGGGCAATCAGCCCCAGCATTTT
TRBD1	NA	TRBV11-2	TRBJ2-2	CASRTTGAGELFF	TGTGCCAGCAGGACGACAGGGGCCGGGGAGCTGTTTTTT
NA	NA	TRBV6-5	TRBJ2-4	CASSQQGTVNIQYF	TGTGCCAGCAGTCAACAGGGAACGGTAAACATTCAGTACTTC